This passage covers 8 T cell receptor beta chains from one sample sequenced in a study of Graves' ophthalmopathy and Graves' hyperthyroidism. For repertoire sequencing, the TCR beta CDR3 regions were amplified from RNA transcripts. Investigators did first-round RT-PCR with HTBI primers, then second-round multiplex PCR. TCRdb reanalysed the multiplex PCR reads using MiXCR and keeps one entry per CDR3 protein. This table holds 57,000 or so distinct CDR3 sequences, around 50% found once. Sequencing input: peripheral blood. All receptors come from an adult woman with Graves' ophthalmopathy.

The CDR3 bases are TGTGCCAGTAGTAATCCCCTTCGAGCAGTTAAGGACACTGAAGCTTTCTTT. Encoded protein: CASSNPLRAVKDTEAFF. The chain joins TRBV19 to TRBJ1-1; no clear D gene. CDR1 and CDR2 (germline): LNHDA, SQIVND (reference sequence). The CDR3 consists of 17 residues. The V and J ends lost 4 bases and 3 bases respectively, with 21 bases between them.

Here the CDR3 reads CASSSGTGYPEAFF. In DNA, the CDR3 is TGTGCCAGTAGTTCAGGGACAGGGTACCCTGAAGCTTTCTTT. V is TRBV19 and J is TRBJ1-1; 9 positions agree with TRBD1. Unmatched junction bases numbered 7, after V lost 5 bases and J lost 6 bases. This CDR3 spans 14 amino acids. Germline loops: CDR1 LNHDA, CDR2 SQIVND (reference sequence).

The V gene is TRBV5-1, the J gene TRBJ2-5, with TRBD2 identical over 10 bases. This CDR3 spans 16 amino acids. V was clipped by 0 bases and J by 6 bases; unmatched bases: 8. Germline V CDR1 and CDR2: SGHRS, YFSETQ. As DNA, the CDR3 is TGCGCCAGCAGCTTGGATTGGCCTAGCGGGGGACAGACCCAGTACTTC. Protein product: CASSLDWPSGGQTQYF.

The V gene is TRBV20-1, the J gene TRBJ2-7, with TRBD2 matching over 14 bases. From germline, CDR1 is DFQATT and CDR2 SNEGSKA (reference sequence). The CDR3 runs 14 residues. The trim removed 0 bases at V and 6 bases at J, leaving 1 base unmatched. The chain's CDR3 is CSARDGTSGSEQYF. The DNA for the CDR3 is TGCAGTGCTAGAGATGGGACTAGCGGGAGCGAGCAGTACTTC.

In its sample, this clonotype is medium-sized. An end of the junction does not agree with germline; a read error may underlie this. The rearrangement links TRBV7-7 to TRBJ2-3, with D uncertain. The CDR3 extends over 14 amino acids. Germline CDR1 and CDR2: SSHAT and FNYEAQ (reference sequence). CDR3 residues: CASSLSSAVDTQYF. The CDR3 bases are TGTGCTAGCAGCTTGAGCAGCGCGGTAGATACGCAGTATTTT.

Ten or more counts support this clonotype. The CDR3 reads CASRRTGRETQYF. In nucleotides, the CDR3 is TGTGCCAGCAGAAGGACAGGGAGAGAGACCCAGTACTTC. The chain is built from TRBV13 and TRBJ2-5; TRBD1 aligns across 8 bases. CDR1 and CDR2 (germline): PRHDT, FYEKMQ (reference sequence). With V trimmed by 6 bases and J by 4 bases, 4 bases remained unmatched. There are 13 residues in the CDR3.

This rearrangement joins TRBV7-2 to TRBJ2-5; TRBD1 matches 11 bases. Trimming removed 3 bases from V and 1 base from J; junction bases left unmatched: 7. There are 17 residues in the CDR3. Germline V gives CDR1 SGHTA, CDR2 FQGNSA. CDR3 protein: CASSFRTGGRGQETQYF. The CDR3 DNA is TGTGCCAGCAGCTTCCGGACAGGGGGCCGGGGCCAAGAGACCCAGTACTTC.

This chain joins TRBV15 and TRBJ2-7; 9 bases line up with TRBD2. V shed 0 bases, J shed 2 bases, and the junction held 2 bases outside the gene matches. The V gene's germline CDR1 is LNHNV and CDR2 YYDKDF (reference sequence). This CDR3 spans 15 amino acids. The CDR3 loop reads CATSREREGAYEQYF. CDR3 sequence (DNA): TGTGCCACCAGCAGAGAGCGGGAGGGCGCCTACGAGCAGTACTTC.